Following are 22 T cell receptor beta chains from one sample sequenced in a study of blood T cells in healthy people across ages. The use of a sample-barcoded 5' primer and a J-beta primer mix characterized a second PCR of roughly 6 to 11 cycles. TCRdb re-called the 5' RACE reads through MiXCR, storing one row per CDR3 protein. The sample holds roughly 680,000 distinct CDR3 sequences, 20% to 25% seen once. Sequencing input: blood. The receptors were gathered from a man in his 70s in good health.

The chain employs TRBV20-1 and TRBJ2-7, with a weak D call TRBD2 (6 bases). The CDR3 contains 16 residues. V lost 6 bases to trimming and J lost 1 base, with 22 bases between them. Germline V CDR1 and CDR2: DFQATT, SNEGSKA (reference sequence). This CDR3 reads CSAGGRGRTHSYEQYF. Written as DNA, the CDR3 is TGCAGTGCCGGGGGACGAGGGAGGACTCATTCCTACGAGCAGTACTTC.

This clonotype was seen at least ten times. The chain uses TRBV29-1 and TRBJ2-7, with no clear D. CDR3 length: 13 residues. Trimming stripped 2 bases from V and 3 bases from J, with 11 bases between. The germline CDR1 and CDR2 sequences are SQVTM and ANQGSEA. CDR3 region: CSVESGQSYEQYF. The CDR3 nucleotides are TGCAGCGTTGAATCAGGTCAGAGCTACGAGCAGTACTTC.

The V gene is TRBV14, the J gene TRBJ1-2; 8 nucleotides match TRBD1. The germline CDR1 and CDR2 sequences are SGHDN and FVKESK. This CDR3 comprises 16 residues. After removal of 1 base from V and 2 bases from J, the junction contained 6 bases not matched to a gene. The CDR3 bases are TGTGCCAGCAGCCAAGGGGGACAGGCAACCAACTATGGCTACACCTTC. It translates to CASSQGGQATNYGYTF.

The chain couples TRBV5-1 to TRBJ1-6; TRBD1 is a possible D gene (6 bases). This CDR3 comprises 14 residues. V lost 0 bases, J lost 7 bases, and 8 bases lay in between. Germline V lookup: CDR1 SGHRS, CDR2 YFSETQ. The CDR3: CASSLGDINSPLHF. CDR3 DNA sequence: TGCGCCAGCAGCTTGGGGGACATCAATTCACCCCTCCACTTT.

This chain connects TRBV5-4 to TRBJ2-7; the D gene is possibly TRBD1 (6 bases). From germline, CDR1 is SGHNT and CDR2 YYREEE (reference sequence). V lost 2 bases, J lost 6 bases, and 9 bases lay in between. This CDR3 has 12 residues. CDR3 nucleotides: TGTGCCAGCAGCTTCTCGACAGGCGAGCAGTACTTC. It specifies CASSFSTGEQYF.

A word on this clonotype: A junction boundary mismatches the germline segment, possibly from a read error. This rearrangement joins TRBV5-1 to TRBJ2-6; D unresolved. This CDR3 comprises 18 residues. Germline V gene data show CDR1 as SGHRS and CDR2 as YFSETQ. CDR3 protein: CVSSFSGSMDSGANVLTF. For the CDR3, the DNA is TGCGTCAGCAGCTTTTCCGGGTCCATGGACTCTGGGGCCAACGTCCTGACTTTC.

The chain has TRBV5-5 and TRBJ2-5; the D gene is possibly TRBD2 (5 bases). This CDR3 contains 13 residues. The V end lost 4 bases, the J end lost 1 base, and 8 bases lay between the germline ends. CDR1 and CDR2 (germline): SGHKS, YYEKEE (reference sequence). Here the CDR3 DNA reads TGTGCCAGCAGCCAAGCGGCCCAAGAGACCCAGTACTTC. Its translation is CASSQAAQETQYF.

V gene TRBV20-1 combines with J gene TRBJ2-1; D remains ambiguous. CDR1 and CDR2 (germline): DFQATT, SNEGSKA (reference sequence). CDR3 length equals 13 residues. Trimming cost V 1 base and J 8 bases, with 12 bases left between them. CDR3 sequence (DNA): TGCAGTGCTAGAGTTTCGGCGGTCGATGAGCAGTTCTTC. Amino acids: CSARVSAVDEQFF.

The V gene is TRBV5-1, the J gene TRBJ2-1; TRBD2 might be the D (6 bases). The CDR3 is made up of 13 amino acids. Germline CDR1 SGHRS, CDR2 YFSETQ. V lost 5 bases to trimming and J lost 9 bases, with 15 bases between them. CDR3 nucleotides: TGCGCCAGCAGTTCGGACGGGAGATTTGAGCAGTTCTTC. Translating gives CASSSDGRFEQFF.

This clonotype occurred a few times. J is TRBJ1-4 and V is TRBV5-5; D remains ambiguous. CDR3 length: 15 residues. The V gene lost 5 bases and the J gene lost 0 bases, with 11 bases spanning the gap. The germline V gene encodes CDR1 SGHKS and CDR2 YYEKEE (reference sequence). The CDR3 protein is CASRMGGATNEKLFF. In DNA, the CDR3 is TGTGCCAGCAGGATGGGAGGCGCAACTAATGAAAAACTGTTTTTT.

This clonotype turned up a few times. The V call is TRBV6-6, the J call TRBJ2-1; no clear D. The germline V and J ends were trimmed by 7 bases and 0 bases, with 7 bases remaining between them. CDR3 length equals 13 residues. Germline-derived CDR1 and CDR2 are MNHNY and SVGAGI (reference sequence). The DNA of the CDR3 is TGTGCCAGCAACGATGGCTCCTACAATGAGCAGTTCTTC. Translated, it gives CASNDGSYNEQFF.

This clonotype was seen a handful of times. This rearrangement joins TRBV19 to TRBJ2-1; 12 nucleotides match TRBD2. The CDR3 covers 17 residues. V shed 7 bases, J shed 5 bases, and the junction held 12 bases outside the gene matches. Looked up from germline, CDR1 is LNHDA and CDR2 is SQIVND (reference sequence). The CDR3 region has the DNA TGTGCCAGTATCCCTTCGAGAGGACTAGCGGGGCACAATGAGCAGTTCTTC. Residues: CASIPSRGLAGHNEQFF.

This CDR3 reads CASSFEVGEGNIQYF. The DNA of the CDR3 is TGTGCCAGCAGCTTCGAAGTCGGGGAGGGAAACATTCAGTACTTC. The V and J genes are TRBV7-2 and TRBJ2-4; TRBD2 aligns across 7 bases. V shed 3 bases and J 6 bases; nucleotides not matched to a gene: 8. Germline values: CDR1 SGHTA, CDR2 FQGNSA. This CDR3 region has 15 residues.

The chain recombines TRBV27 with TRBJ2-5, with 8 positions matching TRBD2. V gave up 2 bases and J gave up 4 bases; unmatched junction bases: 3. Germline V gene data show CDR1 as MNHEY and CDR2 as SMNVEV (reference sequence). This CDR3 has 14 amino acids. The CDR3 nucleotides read TGTGCCAGCAGTTTAAGCGGGAGTTCAGAGACCCAGTACTTC. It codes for CASSLSGSSETQYF.

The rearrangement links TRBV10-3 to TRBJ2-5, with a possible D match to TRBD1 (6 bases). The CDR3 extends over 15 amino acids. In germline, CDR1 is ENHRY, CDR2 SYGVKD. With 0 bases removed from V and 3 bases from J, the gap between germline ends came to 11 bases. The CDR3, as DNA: TGTGCCATCAGTGAGTCCTCAGGGGCGAAAGAGACCCAGTACTTC. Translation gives CAISESSGAKETQYF.

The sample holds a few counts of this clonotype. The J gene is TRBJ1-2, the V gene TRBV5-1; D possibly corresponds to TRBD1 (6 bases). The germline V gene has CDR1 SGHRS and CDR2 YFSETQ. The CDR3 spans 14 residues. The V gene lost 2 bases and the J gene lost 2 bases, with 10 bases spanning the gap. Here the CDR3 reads CASSFLGQNYGYTF. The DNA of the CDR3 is TGCGCCAGCAGCTTCTTAGGACAGAACTATGGCTACACCTTC.

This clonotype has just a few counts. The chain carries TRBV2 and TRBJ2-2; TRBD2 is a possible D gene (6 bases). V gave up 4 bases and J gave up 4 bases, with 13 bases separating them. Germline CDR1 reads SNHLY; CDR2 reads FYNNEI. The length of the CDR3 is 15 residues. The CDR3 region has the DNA TGTGCCAGCAGTGTTGAGACTAGTGGCACCGGGGAGCTGTTTTTT. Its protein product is CASSVETSGTGELFF.

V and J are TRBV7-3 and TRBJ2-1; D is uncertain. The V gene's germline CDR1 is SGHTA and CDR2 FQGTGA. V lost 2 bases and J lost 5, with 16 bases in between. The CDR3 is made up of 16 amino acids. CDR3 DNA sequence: TGTGCCAGCAGCTTATACCCCGGGCGCCTAAACAATGAGCAGTTCTTC. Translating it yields CASSLYPGRLNNEQFF.

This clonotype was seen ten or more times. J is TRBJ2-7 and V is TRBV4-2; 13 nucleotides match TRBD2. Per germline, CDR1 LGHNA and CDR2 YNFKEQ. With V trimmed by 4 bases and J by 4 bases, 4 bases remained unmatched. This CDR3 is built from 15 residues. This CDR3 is CASSPRTSGSYEQYF. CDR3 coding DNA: TGTGCCAGCAGCCCGAGGACTAGCGGGAGTTACGAGCAGTACTTC.

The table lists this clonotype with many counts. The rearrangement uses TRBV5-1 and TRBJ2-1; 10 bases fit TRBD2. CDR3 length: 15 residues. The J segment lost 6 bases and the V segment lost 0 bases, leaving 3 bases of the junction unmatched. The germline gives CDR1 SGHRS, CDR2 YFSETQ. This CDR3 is CASSLELAGINEQFF. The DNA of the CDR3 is TGCGCCAGCAGCTTGGAACTAGCGGGAATCAATGAGCAGTTCTTC. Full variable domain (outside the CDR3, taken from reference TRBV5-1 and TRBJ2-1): KAGVTQTPRYLIKTRGQQVTLSCSPISGHRSVSWYQQTPGQGLQFLFEYFSETQRNKGNFPGRFSGRQFSNSRSEMNVSTLELGDSALYLCASSLELAGINEQFFGPGTRLTVL.

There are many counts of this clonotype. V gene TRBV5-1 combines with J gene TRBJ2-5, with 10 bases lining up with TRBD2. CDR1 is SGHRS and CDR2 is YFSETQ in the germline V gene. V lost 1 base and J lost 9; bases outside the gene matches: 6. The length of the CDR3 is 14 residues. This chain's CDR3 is CASSLQPSGSPQYF. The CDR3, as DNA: TGCGCCAGCAGCTTGCAGCCTAGCGGGAGTCCCCAGTACTTC.

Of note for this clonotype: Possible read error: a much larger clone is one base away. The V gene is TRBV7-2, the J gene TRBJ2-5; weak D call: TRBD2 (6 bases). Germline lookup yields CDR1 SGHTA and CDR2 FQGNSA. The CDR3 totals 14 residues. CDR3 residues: CASSSRDLQETRYF. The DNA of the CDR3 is TGTGCCAGCAGCTCCCGGGACTTGCAAGAGACCCGGTACTTC.